The clone carrying this T cell receptor (beta chain) was seen at least ten times. A read error may be the cause here, since a much bigger clone is one base away. Germline-derived CDR1 and CDR2 are SGDLS and YYNGEE. Unmatched junction bases numbered 9, after V lost 0 bases and J lost 11 bases. This CDR3 is 14 amino acids long. The record originates from a study of blood T cells in healthy people across ages. Combining a sample-barcoded 5' primer with a J-beta primer mix, a second PCR ran for roughly 7 to 11 cycles. Tags on each cDNA molecule came from a template-switch adaptor with 12 random nucleotides. Using its own MiXCR run on the 5' RACE reads, TCRdb lists one record per CDR3 protein. The sample contains some 670,000 distinct CDR3 sequences, approximately 52% of which appear only once.

This sequence was found in an elderly woman in good health. This chain connects TRBV9 to TRBJ2-5; TRBD2 matches 8 bases. Sequenced material: blood. The CDR3 bases are TGTGCCAGCAGCGTAGCGGGGGGGCCGTATGAGCAGTACTTC. Translating gives CASSVAGGPYEQYF.